The 26 T cell receptor beta chains reported below all come from one sample, sequenced in a study of CD8+ T cells in alopecia areata. Extraction and reverse transcription of RNA yielded cDNA as the sequencing template. The data were produced by immunoSEQ multiplex PCR, yet TCRdb's version contains in-frame clones alone and is incomplete. This table has about 150,000 clones, roughly 52% appearing once. Treatment indicated: oral pan-JAK inhibitor, 5-10 mg twice daily. Sequences were derived from CD8+ T cells sorted from blood, sampled at week 4, from a patient treated with tofacitinib. Receptor source: a human donor with alopecia areata.

J is TRBJ2-5 and V is TRBV7-3; 8 nucleotides match TRBD1. Germline CDR1 SGHTA, CDR2 FQGTGA. With 5 bases clipped from V and 3 bases from J, the junction kept 8 bases outside the gene matches. This CDR3 is 15 amino acids long. CDR3 amino acids: CASSPRTGLEETQYF. As DNA, the CDR3 is TGTGCCAGCAGCCCGAGGACAGGGCTAGAAGAGACCCAGTACTTC. Full variable domain (outside the CDR3, taken from reference TRBV7-3 and TRBJ2-5): GAGVSQTPSNKVTEKGKYVELRCDPISGHTALYWYRQSLGQGPEFLIYFQGTGAADDSGLPNDRFFAVRPEGSVSTLKIQRTERGDSAVYLCASSPRTGLEETQYFGPGTRLLVL.

This rearrangement joins TRBV15 to TRBJ1-2; 8 nucleotides line up with TRBD1. CDR3 length: 12 amino acids. V lost 9 bases and J lost 8; bases outside the gene matches: 8. CDR1 and CDR2 from the germline V gene are LNHNV and YYDKDF (reference sequence). CDR3 DNA sequence: TGTGCCACTTCAGCAGGGGGCGAGGGCTACACCTTC. Its translation is CATSAGGEGYTF.

This clone was seen many times. The gene calls are TRBV18 and TRBJ1-5; TRBD1 might be the D (5 bases). The CDR3 is 18 amino acids. CDR1 and CDR2 (germline): KGHSH, LQKENI. Trimming took 0 bases from V and 1 from J, leaving 16 bases between them. The CDR3 DNA is TGTGCCAGCTCACCACCTTCTTTGCAGGGTCTAAGCAATCAGCCCCAGCATTTT. It encodes CASSPPSLQGLSNQPQHF.

The chain joins TRBV27 to TRBJ2-2, with 8 bases matching TRBD1. This CDR3 spans 15 amino acids. Unmatched junction bases numbered 1, after V lost 4 bases and J lost 0 bases. The V gene's germline CDR1 is MNHEY and CDR2 SMNVEV (reference sequence). Here the CDR3 DNA reads TGTGCCAGCAGTTGGACAGGGACGAACACCGGGGAGCTGTTTTTT. As protein: CASSWTGTNTGELFF.

This clone was counted many times. The chain carries TRBV11-2 and TRBJ2-1; TRBD2 matches at 7 bases. This CDR3 has 17 amino acids. CDR1 and CDR2 (germline): SGHAT, FQNNGV. V was pared by 1 base and J by 4 bases, with 10 bases of the junction left unmatched. In DNA, the CDR3 is TGTGCCAGCAGCTTAGTCAAGGGGAGGGGAGGTTACAATGAGCAGTTCTTC. Its translation is CASSLVKGRGGYNEQFF.

This clone is a singleton in its sample. The chain combines TRBV6-6 with TRBJ1-2, with TRBD1 as a possible D gene (5 bases). Germline V gene data show CDR1 as MNHNY and CDR2 as SVGAGI (reference sequence). This CDR3 contains 14 residues. Trimming took off 4 bases at V and 1 base at J, with 10 bases between the two ends. The CDR3 DNA sequence: TGTGCCAGCAGTTTAGGGGATTTTAACTATGGCTACACCTTC. It codes for CASSLGDFNYGYTF.

This rearrangement joins TRBV9 to TRBJ2-7; D is undetermined. V shed 4 bases and J shed 5 bases, with 13 bases lying between them. The CDR3 runs to 13 residues. The germline V gene encodes CDR1 SGDLS and CDR2 YYNGEE. Here the CDR3 DNA reads TGTGCCAGCAGCCCGGCTAGAGTCCACGAGCAGTACTTC. Translating it yields CASSPARVHEQYF.

The J gene is TRBJ1-1, the V gene TRBV2; 7 nucleotides agree with TRBD1. V lost 3 bases to trimming and J lost 5 bases; unmatched junction nucleotides: 0. Germline assignment: CDR1 SNHLY and CDR2 FYNNEI. The CDR3 length is 12 residues. In DNA form, the CDR3 reads TGTGCCAGCAGTGACAGGGGGACTGAAGCTTTCTTT. This sequence encodes CASSDRGTEAFF. The full variable domain, rest sourced from reference TRBV2 and TRBJ1-1, is EPEVTQTPSHQVTQMGQEVILRCVPISNHLYFYWYRQILGQKVEFLVSFYNNEISEKSEIFDDQFSVERPDGSNFTLKIRSTKLEDSAMYFCASSDRGTEAFFGQGTRLTVV.

The chain joins TRBV20-1 to TRBJ2-7; possibly TRBD1 or TRBD2 for D (5 bases each). The ends were cut back, 3 bases at V and 4 bases at J, with 7 bases in the middle. The CDR3 spans 11 residues. Looked up from germline, CDR1 is DFQATT and CDR2 is SNEGSKA (reference sequence). The CDR3 DNA sequence: TGCAGTGCTAGCGAGGGGTACGAGCAGTACTTC. This gives the protein CSASEGYEQYF.

J is TRBJ2-5 and V is TRBV27; D is unclear. Germline values: CDR1 MNHEY, CDR2 SMNVEV (reference sequence). CDR3 size: 13 residues. Trimming shortened V by 2 bases and J by 1 base, and 5 bases separated the two germline ends. CDR3 loop: CASSLGTQETQYF. The CDR3 DNA reads as TGTGCCAGCAGTTTAGGCACCCAAGAGACCCAGTACTTC.

V and J are TRBV29-1 and TRBJ2-1, with a possible D match to TRBD2 (6 bases). Germline V gene lookup returns CDR1 SQVTM and CDR2 ANQGSEA. The length of the CDR3 is 12 residues. V shed 8 bases and J shed 7 bases, with 15 bases lying between them. CDR3 bases: TGCAGCTCCGTTGGGGGGAGGAATGAGCAGTTCTTC. Amino acids: CSSVGGRNEQFF.

A few counts support this clone. The chain couples TRBV2 to TRBJ2-5; D perhaps matches TRBD1 (5 bases). The germline V gene has CDR1 SNHLY and CDR2 FYNNEI. The germline V and J ends were trimmed by 3 bases and 5 bases, with 13 bases remaining between them. The CDR3 is 14 residues long. The CDR3 loop is CASSDAGKAETQYF. The DNA for the CDR3 is TGTGCCAGCAGTGACGCAGGGAAGGCGGAGACCCAGTACTTC.

V and J are TRBV7-9 and TRBJ2-6; tentatively, D is TRBD2 (7 bases). V lost 5 bases, J lost 2 bases, and 19 bases lay in between. The CDR3 contains 18 residues. From germline, CDR1 is SEHNR and CDR2 FQNEAQ (reference sequence). The CDR3 reads CASSPPLTGRAGANVLTF. The CDR3, as DNA: TGTGCCAGCAGCCCCCCCCTTACAGGGAGGGCTGGGGCCAACGTCCTGACTTTC.

The CDR3 sequence: CATSGWDEDTQYF. In nucleotides, the CDR3 is TGTGCCACCAGCGGGTGGGACGAAGATACGCAGTATTTT. The chain employs TRBV15 and TRBJ2-3; D assignment may be TRBD1 or TRBD2 (5 bases each). In germline, CDR1 is LNHNV, CDR2 YYDKDF (reference sequence). V was cut by 5 bases and J by 5 bases, with 11 bases left in between. The CDR3 extends over 13 amino acids.

V and J are TRBV30 and TRBJ2-7; 9 bases map to TRBD1. The CDR3 contains 14 residues. V shed 0 bases and J 2 bases; nucleotides not matched to a gene: 2. CDR1 and CDR2 from the germline V gene are GTSNPN and SVGIG (reference sequence). The chain's CDR3 is CAWSVGTGTYEQYF. CDR3 DNA: TGTGCCTGGAGTGTTGGGACAGGGACCTACGAGCAGTACTTC.

The V gene is TRBV10-3, the J gene TRBJ2-7; D gene uncertain. The CDR3 runs 13 residues. From germline, CDR1 is ENHRY and CDR2 SYGVKD. Trimming removed 6 bases from V and 1 base from J, with 10 bases in between. The chain's CDR3 is CAIRVPTSYEQYF. In DNA form, the CDR3 reads TGTGCCATCAGGGTTCCAACGTCCTACGAGCAGTACTTC.

This chain connects TRBV6-5 to TRBJ1-2; D unresolved. Germline CDR1 and CDR2: MNHEY and SVGAGI. The ends were cut back, 0 bases at V and 9 bases at J, with 14 bases in the middle. The CDR3 is made up of 14 amino acids. The CDR3 region has the DNA TGTGCCAGCAGTTACTCGATACGCCTCGGAAGCTACACCTTC. It codes for CASSYSIRLGSYTF.

CDR3 protein: CASSPRVYYEQYF. As DNA, the CDR3 is TGTGCCAGCAGCCCCCGCGTTTACTACGAGCAGTACTTC. This chain uses TRBV6-5 with TRBJ2-7; D ambiguous. This CDR3 contains 13 residues. The V gene lost 6 bases and the J gene lost 3 bases, with 12 bases spanning the gap. Germline CDR1 and CDR2: MNHEY and SVGAGI.

This clone has more than one count but fewer than ten. The V and J genes are TRBV15 and TRBJ2-1, with TRBD2 identical over 11 bases. Trimming at V came to 4 bases and at J to 2 bases, leaving 4 bases not matched to a gene. The CDR3 has 16 amino acids. Germline V gene data show CDR1 as LNHNV and CDR2 as YYDKDF (reference sequence). The CDR3 DNA reads TGTGCCACCAGCACCGGACTAGCGGGCACCTACAATGAGCAGTTCTTC. Its translation: CATSTGLAGTYNEQFF.

The J gene is TRBJ2-7, the V gene TRBV21-1; no DNA check was done on the table's D call, TRBD1. TRBV21-1 is termed a pseudogene. This CDR3 is 11 amino acids long. CDR3 DNA sequence: TGTGCCAGCAGCAGCAGTTACGAGCAGTACTTC. As protein: CASSSSYEQYF.

The chain is built from TRBV2 and TRBJ2-7; TRBD1 matches 7 bases. The V gene's germline CDR1 is SNHLY and CDR2 FYNNEI. V gave up 7 bases and J gave up 3 bases; unmatched junction bases: 6. This CDR3 comprises 13 residues. CDR3 loop: CASTGTDRYEQYF. For the CDR3, the DNA is TGTGCCAGCACCGGGACAGACCGCTACGAGCAGTACTTC.

The chain uses TRBV2 and TRBJ2-2, with D hard to call. The V end was cut by 9 bases, the J end by 4 bases, with 12 bases between. In germline, CDR1 is SNHLY, CDR2 FYNNEI. The CDR3 sequence is 13 residues long. The CDR3 here is CARRSKGTGELFF. The DNA for the CDR3 is TGTGCCAGGCGGTCCAAGGGCACCGGGGAGCTGTTTTTT.

The chain carries TRBV27 and TRBJ1-5; D is unclear. This CDR3 has 14 amino acids. V was cut by 3 bases and J by 3 bases, with 9 bases left in between. CDR1 is MNHEY and CDR2 is SMNVEV in the germline V gene (reference sequence). This CDR3 is CASSLVGSNQPQHF. CDR3 coding DNA: TGTGCCAGCAGTTTGGTGGGTTCCAATCAGCCCCAGCATTTT.

The chain recombines TRBV5-6 with TRBJ2-5; a possible D gene is TRBD2 (6 bases). Between the trimmed V and J ends, which lost 5 bases and 9 bases, there was a span of 14 bases. The CDR3 is made up of 12 amino acids. Germline loops: CDR1 SGHDT, CDR2 YYEEEE. The CDR3 DNA follows: TGTGCCAGCAGTGCGGGCCCGGGGGCCCAGTACTTC. It codes for CASSAGPGAQYF.

In DNA, the CDR3 is TGTGCCAGCAGTGACGGGTGGACTGAGCAGTTCTTC. It codes for CASSDGWTEQFF. The chain links TRBV25-1 to TRBJ2-1; no clear D gene. Germline CDR1 and CDR2: MGHDK and SYGVNS. The length of the CDR3 is 12 residues. V lost 3 bases and J 9 bases, leaving 9 bases between the germline ends. Using reference TRBV25-1 and TRBJ2-1 for the parts outside the CDR3, the full variable domain is EADIYQTPRYLVIGTGKKITLECSQTMGHDKMYWYQQDPGMELHLIHYSYGVNSTEKGDLSSESTVSRIRTEHFPLTLESARPSHTSQYLCASSDGWTEQFFGPGTRLTVL.

Regarding this clone: Sequence at one end of the junction differs from germline and may be a read error. The rearrangement joins TRBV6-5 to TRBJ1-2, with D maybe TRBD1 (5 bases). This CDR3 region has 14 residues. Per germline, CDR1 MNHEY and CDR2 SVGAGI. CDR3 in amino acids: CAISDQKGDGGYTF. CDR3 bases: TGTGCCATCAGTGACCAGAAAGGGGACGGTGGCTACACCTTC.